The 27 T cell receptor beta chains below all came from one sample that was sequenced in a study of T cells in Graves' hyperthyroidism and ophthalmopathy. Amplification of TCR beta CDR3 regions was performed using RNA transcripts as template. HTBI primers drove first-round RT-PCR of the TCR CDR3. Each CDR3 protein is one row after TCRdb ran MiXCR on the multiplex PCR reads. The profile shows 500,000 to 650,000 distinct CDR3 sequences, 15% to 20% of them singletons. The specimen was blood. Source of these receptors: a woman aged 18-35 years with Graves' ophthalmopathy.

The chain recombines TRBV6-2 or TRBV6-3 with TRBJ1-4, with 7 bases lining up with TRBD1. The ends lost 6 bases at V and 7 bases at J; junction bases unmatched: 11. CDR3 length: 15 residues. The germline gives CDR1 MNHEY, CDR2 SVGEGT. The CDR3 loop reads CASSTVSGGLEKLFF. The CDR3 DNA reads TGTGCCAGCAGCACCGTCTCAGGGGGACTTGAAAAACTGTTTTTT.

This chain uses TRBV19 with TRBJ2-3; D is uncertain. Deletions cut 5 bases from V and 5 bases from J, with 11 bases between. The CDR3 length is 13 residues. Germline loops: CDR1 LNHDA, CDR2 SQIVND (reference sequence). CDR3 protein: CASSGDSRDTQYF. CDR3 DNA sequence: TGTGCCAGTAGTGGTGATAGCCGAGATACGCAGTATTTT.

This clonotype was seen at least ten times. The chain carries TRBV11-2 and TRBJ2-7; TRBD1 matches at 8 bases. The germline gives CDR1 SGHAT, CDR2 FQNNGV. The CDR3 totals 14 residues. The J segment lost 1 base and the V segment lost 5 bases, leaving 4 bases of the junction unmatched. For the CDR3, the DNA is TGTGCCAGCAGCCCCGGGGACAGGTCCTACGAGCAGTACTTC. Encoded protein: CASSPGDRSYEQYF.

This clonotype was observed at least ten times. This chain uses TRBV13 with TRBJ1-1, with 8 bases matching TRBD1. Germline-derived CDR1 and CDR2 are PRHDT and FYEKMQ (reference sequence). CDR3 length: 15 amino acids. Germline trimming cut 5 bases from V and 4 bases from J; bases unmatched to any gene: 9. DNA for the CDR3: TGTGCCAGCAGCCAATGGACAGGGCTCTCCACTGAAGCTTTCTTT. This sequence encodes CASSQWTGLSTEAFF.

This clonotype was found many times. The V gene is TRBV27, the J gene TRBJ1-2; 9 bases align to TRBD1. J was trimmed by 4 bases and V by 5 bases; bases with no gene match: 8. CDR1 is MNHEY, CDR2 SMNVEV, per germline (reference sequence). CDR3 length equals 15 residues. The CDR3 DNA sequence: TGTGCCAGCAGTCCCGGACAGGGGCCCTTCTATGGCTACACCTTC. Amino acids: CASSPGQGPFYGYTF.

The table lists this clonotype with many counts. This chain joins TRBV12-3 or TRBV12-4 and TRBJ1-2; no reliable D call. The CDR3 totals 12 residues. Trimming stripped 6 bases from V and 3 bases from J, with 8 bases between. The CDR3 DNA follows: TGTGCCAGCAGCGCGGACTACTATGGCTACACCTTC. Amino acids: CASSADYYGYTF.

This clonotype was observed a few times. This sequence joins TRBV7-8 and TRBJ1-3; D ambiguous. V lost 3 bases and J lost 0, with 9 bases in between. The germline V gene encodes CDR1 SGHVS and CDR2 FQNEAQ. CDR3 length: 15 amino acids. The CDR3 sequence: CASSFDRSSGNTIYF. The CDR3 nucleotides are TGTGCCAGCAGCTTTGACCGAAGCTCTGGAAACACCATATATTTT. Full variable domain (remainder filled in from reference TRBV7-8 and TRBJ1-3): GAGVSQSPRYKVAKRGQDVALRCDPISGHVSLFWYQQALGQGPEFLTYFQNEAQLDKSGLPSDRFFAERPEGSVSTLKIQRTQQEDSAVYLCASSFDRSSGNTIYFGEGSWLTVV.

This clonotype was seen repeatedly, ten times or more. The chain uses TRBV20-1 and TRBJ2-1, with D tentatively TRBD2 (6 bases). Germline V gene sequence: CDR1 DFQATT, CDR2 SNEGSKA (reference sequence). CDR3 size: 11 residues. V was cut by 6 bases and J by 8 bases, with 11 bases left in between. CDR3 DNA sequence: TGCAGTGCCGGGGGTGGCGATGAGCAGTTCTTC. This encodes CSAGGGDEQFF.

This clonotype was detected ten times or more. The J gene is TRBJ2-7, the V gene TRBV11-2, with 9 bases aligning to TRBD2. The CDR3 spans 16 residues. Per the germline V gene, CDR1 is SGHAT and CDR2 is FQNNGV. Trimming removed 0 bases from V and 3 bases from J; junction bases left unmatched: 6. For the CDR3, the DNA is TGTGCCAGCAGCTTAGAAGCAGCGGGGGGATACTACGAGCAGTACTTC. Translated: CASSLEAAGGYYEQYF. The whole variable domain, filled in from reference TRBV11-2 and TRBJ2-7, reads EAGVAQSPRYKIIEKRQSVAFWCNPISGHATLYWYQQILGQGPKLLIQFQNNGVVDDSQLPKDRFSAERLKGVDSTLKIQPAKLEDSAVYLCASSLEAAGGYYEQYFGPGTRLTVT.

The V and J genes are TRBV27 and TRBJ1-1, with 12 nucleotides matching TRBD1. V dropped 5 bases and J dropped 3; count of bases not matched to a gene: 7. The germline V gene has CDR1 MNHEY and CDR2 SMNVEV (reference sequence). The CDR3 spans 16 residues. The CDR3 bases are TGTGCCAGCAGTCCCCTCCGGGACAGGGGGCACACTGAAGCTTTCTTT. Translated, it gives CASSPLRDRGHTEAFF.

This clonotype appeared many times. CDR3 amino acids: CASSPPSGGYNEQFF. CDR3 sequence (DNA): TGTGCCAGCAGCCCCCCGAGCGGGGGATACAATGAGCAGTTCTTC. The V gene is TRBV7-9, the J gene TRBJ2-1, with 8 bases fitting TRBD2. V shed 5 bases, J shed 4 bases, and the junction held 7 bases outside the gene matches. CDR1 SEHNR and CDR2 FQNEAQ come from the germline V gene (reference sequence). The CDR3 sequence is 15 residues long. Combining the CDR3 with reference TRBV7-9 and TRBJ2-1 gives the whole variable domain DTGVSQNPRHKITKRGQNVTFRCDPISEHNRLYWYRQTLGQGPEFLTYFQNEAQLEKSRLLSDRFSAERPKGSFSTLEIQRTEQGDSAMYLCASSPPSGGYNEQFFGPGTRLTVL.

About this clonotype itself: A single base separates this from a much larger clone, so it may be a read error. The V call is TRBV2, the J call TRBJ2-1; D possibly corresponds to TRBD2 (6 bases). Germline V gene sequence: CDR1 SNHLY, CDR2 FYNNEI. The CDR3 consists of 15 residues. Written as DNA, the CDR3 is TGTGCCTGCAGCCCAACTTCCACTAGCCCAAATGAGCAGTTCTTC. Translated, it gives CACSPTSTSPNEQFF.

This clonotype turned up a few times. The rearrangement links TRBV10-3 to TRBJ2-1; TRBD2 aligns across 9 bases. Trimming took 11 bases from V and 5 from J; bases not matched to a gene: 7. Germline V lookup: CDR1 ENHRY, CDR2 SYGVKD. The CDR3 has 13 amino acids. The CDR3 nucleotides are TGTGCCGTAGGGACTAGCAGGGACAATGAGCAGTTCTTC. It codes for CAVGTSRDNEQFF.

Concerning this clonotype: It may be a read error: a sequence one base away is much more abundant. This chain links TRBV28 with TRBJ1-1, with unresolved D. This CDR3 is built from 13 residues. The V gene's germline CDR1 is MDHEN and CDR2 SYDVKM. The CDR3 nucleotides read TGTGCCAGCAGTCCCGGACGGCTCACTGAAGCTCTCTTT. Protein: CASSPGRLTEALF.

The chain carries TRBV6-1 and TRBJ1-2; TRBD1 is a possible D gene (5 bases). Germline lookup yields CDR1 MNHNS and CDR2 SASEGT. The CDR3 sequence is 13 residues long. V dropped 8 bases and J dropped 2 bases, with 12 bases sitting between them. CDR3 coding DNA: TGTGCCAGCCTCTCCAGGGAGAACTATGGCTACACCTTC. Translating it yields CASLSRENYGYTF.

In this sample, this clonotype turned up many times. Written as DNA, the CDR3 is TGTGCCAGCAGCTGGGGAGGACAAGAGACCCAGTACTTC. Translation gives CASSWGGQETQYF. This chain uses TRBV28 with TRBJ2-5, with D maybe TRBD2 (6 bases). Germline assignment: CDR1 MDHEN and CDR2 SYDVKM. The CDR3 consists of 13 residues. V dropped 6 bases and J dropped 2 bases, with 10 bases sitting between them. Supplemented by reference TRBV28 and TRBJ2-5, the full variable domain reads DVKVTQSSRYLVKRTGEKVFLECVQDMDHENMFWYRQDPGLGLRLIYFSYDVKMKEKGDIPEGYSVSREKKERFSLILESASTNQTSMYLCASSWGGQETQYFGPGTRLLVL.

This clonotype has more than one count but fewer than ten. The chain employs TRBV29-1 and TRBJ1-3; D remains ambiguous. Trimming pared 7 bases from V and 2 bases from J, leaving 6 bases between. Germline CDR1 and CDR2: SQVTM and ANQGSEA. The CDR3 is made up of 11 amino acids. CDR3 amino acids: CSAPAGNTIYF. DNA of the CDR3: TGCAGCGCCCCGGCTGGAAACACCATATATTTT. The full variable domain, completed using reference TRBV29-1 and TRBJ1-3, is SAVISQKPSRDICQRGTSLTIQCQVDSQVTMMFWYRQQPGQSLTLIATANQGSEATYESGFVIDKFPISRPNLTFSTLTVSNMSPEDSSIYLCSAPAGNTIYFGEGSWLTVV.

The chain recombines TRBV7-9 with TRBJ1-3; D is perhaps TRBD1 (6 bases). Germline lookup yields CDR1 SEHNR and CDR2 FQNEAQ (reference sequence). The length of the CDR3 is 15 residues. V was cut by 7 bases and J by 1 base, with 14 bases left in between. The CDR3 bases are TGTGCCAGCACCAGAAGGGGGGGATCTGGAAACACCATATATTTT. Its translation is CASTRRGGSGNTIYF. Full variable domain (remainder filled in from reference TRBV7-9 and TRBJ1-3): DTGVSQNPRHKITKRGQNVTFRCDPISEHNRLYWYRQTLGQGPEFLTYFQNEAQLEKSRLLSDRFSAERPKGSFSTLEIQRTEQGDSAMYLCASTRRGGSGNTIYFGEGSWLTVV.

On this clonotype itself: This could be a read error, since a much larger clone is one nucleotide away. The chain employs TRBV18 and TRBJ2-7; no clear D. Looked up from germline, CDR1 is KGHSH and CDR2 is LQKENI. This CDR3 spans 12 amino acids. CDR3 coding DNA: TGTGCCAACTCACCAGATGGCTACGAGCAGTACTTC. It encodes CANSPDGYEQYF. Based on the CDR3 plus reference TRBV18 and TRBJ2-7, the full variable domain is NAGVMQNPRHLVRRRGQEARLRCSPMKGHSHVYWYRQLPEEGLKFMVYLQKENIIDESGMPKERFSAEFPKEGPSILRIQQVVRGDSAAYFCANSPDGYEQYFGPGTRLTVT.

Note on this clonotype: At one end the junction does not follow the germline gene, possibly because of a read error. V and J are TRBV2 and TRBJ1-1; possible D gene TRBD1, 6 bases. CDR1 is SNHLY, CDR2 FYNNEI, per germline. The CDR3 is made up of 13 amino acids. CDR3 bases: TGTGCCAACAGTGTGACAGGAAAAACTGAAGCTTTCTTT. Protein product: CANSVTGKTEAFF. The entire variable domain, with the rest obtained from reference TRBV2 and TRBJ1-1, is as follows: EPEVTQTPSHQVTQMGQEVILRCVPISNHLYFYWYRQILGQKVEFLVSFYNNEISEKSEIFDDQFSVERPDGSNFTLKIRSTKLEDSAMYFCANSVTGKTEAFFGQGTRLTVV.

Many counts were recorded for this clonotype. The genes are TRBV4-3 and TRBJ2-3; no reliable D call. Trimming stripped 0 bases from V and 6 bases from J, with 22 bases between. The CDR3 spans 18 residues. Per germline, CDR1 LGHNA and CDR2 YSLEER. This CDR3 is CASSQERHPMSSSDTQYF. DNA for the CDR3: TGCGCCAGCAGCCAAGAACGGCACCCGATGTCTTCTTCGGATACGCAGTATTTT.

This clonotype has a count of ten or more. Here the CDR3 DNA reads TGTGCCTGGAGTGTAGACAGGGGTTGGGAGCAGTTCTTC. Amino acids: CAWSVDRGWEQFF. J is TRBJ2-1 and V is TRBV30; 8 nucleotides match TRBD1. The length of the CDR3 is 13 residues. V dropped 0 bases and J dropped 10; count of bases not matched to a gene: 5. Germline lookup yields CDR1 GTSNPN and CDR2 SVGIG (reference sequence).

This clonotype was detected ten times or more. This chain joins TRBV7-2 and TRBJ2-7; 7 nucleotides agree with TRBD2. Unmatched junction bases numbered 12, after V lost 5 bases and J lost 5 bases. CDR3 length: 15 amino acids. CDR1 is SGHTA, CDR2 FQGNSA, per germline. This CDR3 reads CASSTPGLGGHEQYF. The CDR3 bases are TGTGCCAGCAGCACACCCGGACTAGGCGGCCACGAGCAGTACTTC.

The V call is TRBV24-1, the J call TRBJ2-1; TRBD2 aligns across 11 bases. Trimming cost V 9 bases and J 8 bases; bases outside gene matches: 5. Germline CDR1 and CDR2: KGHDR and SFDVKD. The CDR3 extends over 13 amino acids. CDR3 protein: CATGSGRGDEQFF. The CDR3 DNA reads TGTGCCACCGGTAGCGGGAGGGGGGATGAGCAGTTCTTC.

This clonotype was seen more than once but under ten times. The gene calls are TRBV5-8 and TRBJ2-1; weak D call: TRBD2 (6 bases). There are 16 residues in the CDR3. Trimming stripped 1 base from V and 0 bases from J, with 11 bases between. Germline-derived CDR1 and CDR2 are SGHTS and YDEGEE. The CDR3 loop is CASSLYRGDSYNEQFF. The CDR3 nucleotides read TGTGCCAGCAGCTTGTATCGCGGGGACTCCTACAATGAGCAGTTCTTC.

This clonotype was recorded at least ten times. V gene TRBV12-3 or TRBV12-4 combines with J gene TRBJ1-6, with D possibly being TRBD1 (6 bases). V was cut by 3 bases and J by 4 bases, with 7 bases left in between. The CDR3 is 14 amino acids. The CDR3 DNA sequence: TGTGCCAGCAGTTTCGGACAGTATAATTCACCCCTCCACTTT. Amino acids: CASSFGQYNSPLHF.

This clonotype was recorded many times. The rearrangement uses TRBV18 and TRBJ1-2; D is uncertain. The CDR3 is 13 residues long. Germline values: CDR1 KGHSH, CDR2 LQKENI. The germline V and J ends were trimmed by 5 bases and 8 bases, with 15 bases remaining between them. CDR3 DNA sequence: TGTGCCAGCTCATCCTCCCCCCCGGCGGGCTACACCTTC. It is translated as CASSSSPPAGYTF.